This record looks at one T cell receptor (beta chain) sequence and its context. The data were taken from a study of blood T cell repertoires in COVID-19. CDR1 is SGHRS and CDR2 is YFSETQ in the germline V gene. The CDR3 is made up of 13 amino acids. V was pared by 3 bases and J by 4 bases, with 10 bases between. Repertoires were generated with immunoSEQ multiplex PCR, while TCRdb's copy carries only in-frame clones and drops some. The data contain 200,000 to 300,000 clones, around 88% of them singletons. The TCR sequence derives from a middle-aged woman with acute COVID-19. Source material: PBMCs or T cells enriched from blood (not recorded which). The rearrangement links TRBV5-1 to TRBJ1-2, with D perhaps matching TRBD1 (5 bases). This chain's CDR3 is CASSSQEGYGYTF. The CDR3 DNA follows: TGCGCCAGCAGCTCACAGGAGGGCTATGGCTACACCTTC. Full variable domain (missing parts from reference TRBV5-1 and TRBJ1-2): KAGVTQTPRYLIKTRGQQVTLSCSPISGHRSVSWYQQTPGQGLQFLFEYFSETQRNKGNFPGRFSGRQFSNSRSEMNVSTLELGDSALYLCASSSQEGYGYTFGSGTRLTVV.